This T cell receptor beta chain originates from a study of cytomegalovirus exposure and HLA in healthy donors. Study results and caveats: An ancestry cluster, one associated with Asian ancestry, reportedly showed fewer N-insertions than the 666-donor mean in a later analysis. Earlier findings revealed that most TCR beta V segments proved productive either about 90% or about 30% of the time. Clonal expansion, a later analysis showed, was greater in HLA-associated TCR beta chains than in equally common others.

With V trimmed by 1 base and J by 11 bases, 18 bases remained unmatched. Germline V gives CDR1 LGHNA, CDR2 YSLEER. The length of the CDR3 is 17 residues. The PCR was carried out with 60 Vbeta primers and 13 Jbeta primers. Clones were sequenced by immunoSEQ multiplex PCR, and TCRdb holds only the in-frame ones, with some missing. Recorded for this sample: more than 95,000 clones. As regards this clone: Its specificity is unknown.

The receptor comes from a man aged 40-49 years in good health and CMV-seronegative. The sequenced sample was PBMCs. The chain is built from TRBV4-3 and TRBJ1-1; 8 nucleotides line up with TRBD1. CDR3 amino acids: CASSQGRGLQGGGGAFF. The CDR3 region has the DNA TGCGCCAGCAGCCAAGGTCGCGGTTTACAGGGGGGTGGTGGGGCTTTCTTT.